These T cell receptor beta chains were read from a single sample in a study of early T cells in non-severe SARS-CoV-2 infection. TCRdb redid the calling of the 5' RACE reads with MiXCR, one entry per CDR3 protein. Of roughly 54,000 distinct CDR3 sequences detected, roughly 7.6% appear once; the ten largest clones hold approximately 10%. The sample was whole blood, taken at baseline. These receptors were taken from an adult who was a healthcare worker with PCR-confirmed SARS-CoV-2 infection or an uninfected control (not recorded which). The CDR3 runs from the conserved cysteine through the conserved F or W. Where a row states a size, it is once, few, many or the class of an expanded clone; other rows omit it.

abundance: few; v_gene: TRBV12-3/TRBV12-4; j_gene: TRBJ2-1; CDR3aa: CASKGSPYNEQFF
abundance: few; v_gene: TRBV12-3/TRBV12-4; j_gene: TRBJ2-7; CDR3aa: CASRVAGVNEQYF
abundance: many; v_gene: TRBV5-1; j_gene: TRBJ2-1; CDR3aa: CASSRAGGSYNEQFF
abundance: many; v_gene: TRBV6-2/TRBV6-3; j_gene: TRBJ1-5; CDR3aa: CASSRQGLGNQPQHF
abundance: few; v_gene: TRBV7-2; j_gene: TRBJ2-7; CDR3aa: CASSAVSLTSFPPYEQYF
abundance: many; v_gene: TRBV19; j_gene: TRBJ2-7; CDR3aa: CASSMELGRTYEQYF
abundance: many; v_gene: TRBV4-1; j_gene: TRBJ1-4; CDR3aa: CASSSIQAGDEKLFF
abundance: -; v_gene: TRBV29-1; j_gene: TRBJ2-7; CDR3aa: CSVVQGLEQYF
abundance: many; v_gene: TRBV5-1; j_gene: TRBJ2-7; CDR3aa: CASSLAGGPTYEQYF
abundance: -; v_gene: TRBV20-1; j_gene: TRBJ2-7; CDR3aa: CSANLATGYEQYF
abundance: few; v_gene: TRBV2; j_gene: TRBJ2-7; CDR3aa: CASRRGNYEQYF
abundance: -; v_gene: TRBV12-3/TRBV12-4; j_gene: TRBJ1-1; CDR3aa: CASSSQGQLNTQAFF
abundance: few; v_gene: TRBV12-2; j_gene: TRBJ2-7; CDR3aa: CASRLPYEQYF
abundance: -; v_gene: TRBV18; j_gene: TRBJ2-1; CDR3aa: CASSPRQGAADEQFF
abundance: many; v_gene: TRBV28; j_gene: TRBJ2-7; CDR3aa: CASSYGTGGGEQYF
abundance: few; v_gene: TRBV2; j_gene: TRBJ2-6; CDR3aa: CASFGGGKGANVLTF
abundance: many; v_gene: TRBV7-2; j_gene: TRBJ2-7; CDR3aa: CASSSSSYEQYF
abundance: -; v_gene: TRBV6-5; j_gene: TRBJ2-5; CDR3aa: CASTRLGLRTQYF
abundance: many; v_gene: TRBV10-3; j_gene: TRBJ2-5; CDR3aa: CAISRTVETQYF
abundance: few; v_gene: TRBV18; j_gene: TRBJ2-5; CDR3aa: CASSPRSGETQYF
abundance: many; v_gene: TRBV10-3; j_gene: TRBJ1-6; CDR3aa: CAISPTGRESSYNSPLHF
abundance: many; v_gene: TRBV29-1; j_gene: TRBJ1-1; CDR3aa: CSVEPGPQNTEAFF
abundance: -; v_gene: TRBV6-6; j_gene: TRBJ1-5; CDR3aa: CASSYSGQINQPQHF
abundance: many; v_gene: TRBV4-1; j_gene: TRBJ2-5; CDR3aa: CASSQGQGAETQYF